The entry below gives a single T cell receptor (beta chain) sequence along with its context. Germline V gives CDR1 MDHEN, CDR2 SYDVKM. V shed 3 bases, J shed 4 bases, and the junction held 7 bases outside the gene matches. The CDR3 has 16 residues. In blood CD8+ and CD4+ T cells, TCR beta underwent sequencing. Negative isolation yielded CD4+ and CD8+ T cells, and FACS enriched TEMRA cells. An amount of RNA that ranged from 0.5 to 1 ug was reverse transcribed with random hexamers. TCRdb redid the calling of the immunoSEQ multiplex PCR reads with MiXCR, one entry per CDR3 protein. The data contain 100,000 to 150,000 distinct CDR3 sequences, more than 80% of them seen just once; the ten biggest clones take up 0.25% to 0.35%. The sample comes from a study of CD8 T cells in Susac syndrome.

The sequenced material came from CD8+ T cells from PBMCs. This receptor was obtained from a human donor with multiple sclerosis. V is TRBV28 and J is TRBJ2-7; 12 bases are shared with TRBD1. The CDR3 sequence is CASSFRDRGRSYEQYF. The CDR3 DNA reads as TGTGCCAGCAGTTTCCGGGACAGGGGGCGCAGTTACGAGCAGTACTTC.